The 11 T cell receptor beta chains reported below all come from one sample, sequenced in a study of cytotoxic CD8 clonotypes in ibrutinib-treated CLL. Repertoires were generated with immunoSEQ multiplex PCR, while TCRdb's copy carries only in-frame clones and drops some. Here the sample spans over 100,000 clones, 50% to 65% being singletons. The specimen was PBMCs, collected after 24 months of ibrutinib treatment. All receptors derive from a human donor with chronic lymphocytic leukemia.

This chain links TRBV9 with TRBJ2-2, with D possibly TRBD1 on 6 matching bases. The CDR3 consists of 13 residues. V dropped 4 bases and J dropped 7 bases, with 11 bases sitting between them. Germline lookup yields CDR1 SGDLS and CDR2 YYNGEE. CDR3 protein: CASSINRDGELFF. In DNA form, the CDR3 reads TGTGCCAGCAGCATCAACAGGGACGGGGAGCTGTTTTTT. Full variable domain (remainder filled in from reference TRBV9 and TRBJ2-2): DSGVTQTPKHLITATGQRVTLRCSPRSGDLSVYWYQQSLDQGLQFLIQYYNGEERAKGNILERFSAQQFPDLHSELNLSSLELGDSALYFCASSINRDGELFFGEGSRLTVL.

The chain carries TRBV5-1 and TRBJ1-4; the D gene is possibly TRBD1 (5 bases). The CDR3 has 16 residues. The V end was cut by 0 bases, the J end by 8 bases, with 17 bases between. Germline V gives CDR1 SGHRS, CDR2 YFSETQ. The chain's CDR3 is CASSLGWQGKREKLFF. For the CDR3, the DNA is TGCGCCAGCAGCTTGGGTTGGCAGGGAAAGAGGGAAAAACTGTTTTTT.

This clone was picked up one time. This chain links TRBV10-3 with TRBJ1-2; D might be TRBD1 (6 bases). CDR3 size: 15 residues. CDR1 and CDR2 from the germline V gene are ENHRY and SYGVKD. Trimming cost V 0 bases and J 5 bases, with 13 bases left between them. The CDR3 bases are TGTGCCATCAGTGAGTCCGAAGGGGGAACTTATGGCTACACCTTC. The encoded protein is CAISESEGGTYGYTF.

The V and J genes are TRBV28 and TRBJ2-7; D not certain. Germline V gives CDR1 MDHEN, CDR2 SYDVKM. Trimming took 8 bases from V and 4 from J, leaving 21 bases between them. The CDR3 covers 15 residues. The CDR3 region has the DNA TGTGCCAGCCACCAACCAAACCTGGGAAGGTACGAGCAGTACTTC. Amino acids: CASHQPNLGRYEQYF. Filled out from reference TRBV28 and TRBJ2-7, the complete variable domain reads DVKVTQSSRYLVKRTGEKVFLECVQDMDHENMFWYRQDPGLGLRLIYFSYDVKMKEKGDIPEGYSVSREKKERFSLILESASTNQTSMYLCASHQPNLGRYEQYFGPGTRLTVT.

This clone appeared a few times. The chain links TRBV7-7 to TRBJ2-2; D ambiguous. Germline lookup yields CDR1 SSHAT and CDR2 FNYEAQ (reference sequence). The CDR3 consists of 12 residues. This CDR3 reads CAIGPNTGELFF. Written as DNA, the CDR3 is TGTGCTATCGGGCCGAACACCGGGGAGCTGTTTTTT.

The chain links TRBV30 to TRBJ2-1; 9 bases are shared with TRBD1. The CDR3 contains 14 residues. Germline V lookup: CDR1 GTSNPN, CDR2 SVGIG (reference sequence). The ends lost 3 bases at V and 6 bases at J; junction bases unmatched: 6. CDR3 DNA: TGTGCCTGGAGCTGGACAGGGGATGGCAATGAGCAGTTCTTC. Amino acids: CAWSWTGDGNEQFF.

The chain links TRBV2 to TRBJ1-2, with D perhaps matching TRBD1 (5 bases). CDR3 size: 14 residues. In germline, CDR1 is SNHLY, CDR2 FYNNEI. The V and J ends lost 0 bases and 6 bases respectively, with 11 bases between them. The CDR3 here is CASSEASRVNGYTF. In DNA, the CDR3 is TGTGCCAGCAGTGAAGCGTCCAGGGTGAATGGCTACACCTTC.

CDR3 residues: CASSVVAGRGNEQFF. CDR3 DNA: TGTGCCAGCAGCGTAGTGGCAGGGCGCGGGAATGAGCAGTTCTTC. The genes are TRBV9 and TRBJ2-1, with D perhaps given as TRBD1 or TRBD2 (5 bases each). Per germline, CDR1 SGDLS and CDR2 YYNGEE. Trimming pared 0 bases from V and 7 bases from J, leaving 14 bases between. This CDR3 contains 15 residues.

This clone was detected once. The J gene is TRBJ2-2, the V gene TRBV5-1, with 8 bases lining up with TRBD2. After removal of 4 bases from V and 2 bases from J, the junction contained 4 bases not matched to a gene. This CDR3 is 15 amino acids long. Germline CDR1 and CDR2: SGHRS and YFSETQ. DNA for the CDR3: TGCGCCAGCAGCGACACTAGCGGAAACACCGGGGAGCTGTTTTTT. It is translated as CASSDTSGNTGELFF.

This clone was seen a few times. The chain combines TRBV4-1 with TRBJ1-2; 8 bases map to TRBD1. Looked up from germline, CDR1 is MGHRA and CDR2 is YSYEKL. The ends lost 4 bases at V and 3 bases at J; junction bases unmatched: 10. This CDR3 has 16 residues. For the CDR3, the DNA is TGCGCCAGCAGCCTGCAGGGGGCTCCAAGCCACTATGGCTACACCTTC. Translating gives CASSLQGAPSHYGYTF.

The chain links TRBV19 to TRBJ1-1; D not certain. CDR3 length: 17 residues. V gave up 5 bases and J gave up 6 bases, with 25 bases separating them. Per germline, CDR1 LNHDA and CDR2 SQIVND (reference sequence). The CDR3 region is CASSGRTLGSPTPEAFF. CDR3 nucleotide sequence: TGTGCCAGTAGTGGACGGACCCTCGGGAGTCCGACCCCTGAAGCTTTCTTT.